Each of the 14 T cell receptor beta chains below was sequenced from the same sample in a study of T cell clones after liver transplantation. Here immunoSEQ multiplex PCR was the method, and the copy in TCRdb shows in-frame clones only, minus some. This sample has 15,000 to 20,000 clones, with 80% found just once. The input for sequencing was CD8+ T cells from blood, taken 48 months after liver transplant. Receptor source: a human patient who received a liver transplant. The T cells may partly be graft donor cells.

The chain employs TRBV28 and TRBJ1-4; D is ambiguous. V was shortened by 4 bases and J by 4 bases, with 13 bases between the two germline ends. This CDR3 contains 15 residues. The V gene's germline CDR1 is MDHEN and CDR2 SYDVKM. Here the CDR3 reads CASSSPGQYNEKLFF. In DNA, the CDR3 is TGTGCCAGCAGTTCGCCAGGCCAATATAATGAAAAACTGTTTTTT.

The chain joins TRBV11-2 to TRBJ1-3; 10 bases line up with TRBD1. CDR1 is SGHAT and CDR2 is FQNNGV in the germline V gene. Trimming cost V 3 bases and J 0 bases; bases outside gene matches: 8. The CDR3 sequence is 18 residues long. For the CDR3, the DNA is TGTGCCAGCAGCTTCGGACAGGGGGTCGTCCTCTCTGGAAACACCATATATTTT. It encodes CASSFGQGVVLSGNTIYF. Supplemented by reference TRBV11-2 and TRBJ1-3, the full variable domain reads EAGVAQSPRYKIIEKRQSVAFWCNPISGHATLYWYQQILGQGPKLLIQFQNNGVVDDSQLPKDRFSAERLKGVDSTLKIQPAKLEDSAVYLCASSFGQGVVLSGNTIYFGEGSWLTVV.

The V call is TRBV9, the J call TRBJ2-4, with D possibly TRBD2 on 5 matching bases. Germline loops: CDR1 SGDLS, CDR2 YYNGEE. The ends were cut back, 0 bases at V and 1 base at J, with 11 bases in the middle. The CDR3 covers 16 residues. The CDR3 bases are TGTGCCAGCAGCGTAGGTGGTACTAGTGCCAAAAACATTCAGTACTTC. It is translated as CASSVGGTSAKNIQYF.

V gene TRBV7-6 combines with J gene TRBJ2-1; D is possibly TRBD1 (5 bases). CDR1 and CDR2 from the germline V gene are SGHVS and FNYEAQ. V dropped 1 base and J dropped 1 base, with 8 bases sitting between them. The length of the CDR3 is 15 residues. This CDR3 reads CASSLGQGSYNEQFF. The CDR3 DNA reads TGTGCCAGCAGCTTAGGTCAGGGATCCTACAATGAGCAGTTCTTC. Full variable domain (missing parts from reference TRBV7-6 and TRBJ2-1): GAGVSQSPRYKVTKRGQDVALRCDPISGHVSLYWYRQALGQGPEFLTYFNYEAQQDKSGLPNDRFSAERPEGSISTLTIQRTEQRDSAMYRCASSLGQGSYNEQFFGPGTRLTVL.

CDR3 region: CASSVAAASLYEQYF. CDR3 in DNA: TGTGCCAGCAGCGTAGCGGCGGCTAGCTTATACGAGCAGTACTTC. V is TRBV9 and J is TRBJ2-7; possibly TRBD2 for D (5 bases). Trimming shortened V by 0 bases and J by 4 bases, and 14 bases separated the two germline ends. The CDR3 extends over 15 amino acids. Germline CDR1 SGDLS, CDR2 YYNGEE.

The V gene is TRBV19, the J gene TRBJ2-7; 7 bases are shared with TRBD1. Trimming took 1 base from V and 3 from J; bases not matched to a gene: 6. Germline V gene data show CDR1 as LNHDA and CDR2 as SQIVND (reference sequence). This CDR3 has 15 amino acids. The CDR3 DNA is TGTGCCAGTAGTATAGGGTCAGGGGGTCTCTACGAGCAGTACTTC. Translated: CASSIGSGGLYEQYF. Full variable domain (remainder filled in from reference TRBV19 and TRBJ2-7): DGGITQSPKYLFRKEGQNVTLSCEQNLNHDAMYWYRQDPGQGLRLIYYSQIVNDFQKGDIAEGYSVSREKKESFPLTVTSAQKNPTAFYLCASSIGSGGLYEQYFGPGTRLTVT.

V gene TRBV9 combines with J gene TRBJ1-1, with D perhaps matching TRBD1 (6 bases). The CDR3 covers 13 residues. Germline V gene sequence: CDR1 SGDLS, CDR2 YYNGEE. Trimming removed 0 bases from V and 8 bases from J, with 11 bases in between. The DNA for the CDR3 is TGTGCCAGCAGCGTAGTCAGGGGTGAAGAAGCTTTCTTT. Its translation is CASSVVRGEEAFF.

The CDR3 protein is CASSPGHINSPLHF. The DNA of the CDR3 is TGTGCCAGCAGTCCGGGACACATTAATTCACCCCTCCACTTT. J is TRBJ1-6 and V is TRBV6-6; D is possibly TRBD1 (6 bases). Germline V gene lookup returns CDR1 MNHNY and CDR2 SVGAGI (reference sequence). Trimming took off 5 bases at V and 6 bases at J, with 11 bases between the two ends. The CDR3 runs 14 residues.

This chain connects TRBV5-1 to TRBJ1-6; D gene unclear. The V end lost 3 bases, the J end lost 0 bases, and 16 bases lay between the germline ends. Germline V CDR1 and CDR2: SGHRS, YFSETQ. The CDR3 is made up of 18 amino acids. CDR3 sequence reads: CASSYGDPTYSYNSPLHF. The CDR3 bases are TGCGCCAGCAGCTACGGGGATCCGACTTACTCCTATAATTCACCCCTCCACTTT. The full variable domain, completed using reference TRBV5-1 and TRBJ1-6, is KAGVTQTPRYLIKTRGQQVTLSCSPISGHRSVSWYQQTPGQGLQFLFEYFSETQRNKGNFPGRFSGRQFSNSRSEMNVSTLELGDSALYLCASSYGDPTYSYNSPLHFGNGTRLTVT.

The chain couples TRBV7-2 to TRBJ2-5; D perhaps matches TRBD2 (6 bases). CDR1 and CDR2 (germline): SGHTA, FQGNSA. This CDR3 spans 15 amino acids. V shed 3 bases and J shed 1 base, with 12 bases lying between them. The CDR3 spells CASSLVGGLQETQYF. The CDR3 DNA sequence: TGTGCCAGCAGCTTGGTGGGGGGACTCCAAGAGACCCAGTACTTC.

This chain uses TRBV4-1 with TRBJ1-5, with D uncertain. The CDR3 length is 15 residues. The V end lost 3 bases, the J end lost 7 bases, and 16 bases lay between the germline ends. Germline V gene data show CDR1 as MGHRA and CDR2 as YSYEKL. CDR3 amino acids: CASSQYLRAAQPQHF. In nucleotides, the CDR3 is TGCGCCAGCAGCCAGTATCTTAGGGCCGCCCAGCCCCAGCATTTT.

The chain combines TRBV5-1 with TRBJ1-6, with 7 bases that match TRBD1. Trimming at V came to 0 bases and at J to 10 bases, leaving 10 bases not matched to a gene. Germline V gene lookup returns CDR1 SGHRS and CDR2 YFSETQ. This CDR3 has 16 amino acids. This CDR3 is CASSLETGTVGSPLHF. As DNA, the CDR3 is TGCGCCAGCAGCTTGGAAACCGGGACAGTTGGGTCACCCCTCCACTTT.

The chain couples TRBV4-2 to TRBJ1-2, with TRBD1 matching 10 bases. This CDR3 comprises 17 residues. Unmatched junction bases numbered 11, after V lost 0 bases and J lost 7 bases. The germline V gene encodes CDR1 LGHNA and CDR2 YNFKEQ. The CDR3 spells CASSQDINRTGGFGYTF. The CDR3 DNA reads TGTGCCAGCAGCCAAGATATAAATCGGACAGGGGGATTTGGCTACACCTTC.

The rearrangement uses TRBV6-1 and TRBJ2-1, with D possibly matching TRBD2 (5 bases). From germline, CDR1 is MNHNS and CDR2 SASEGT. This CDR3 spans 13 amino acids. V was trimmed by 4 bases and J by 10 bases, leaving 14 bases between them. This chain's CDR3 is CASSVRTSWEQFF. CDR3 nucleotides: TGTGCCAGCAGTGTAAGGACTTCCTGGGAGCAGTTCTTC.